This T cell receptor (beta chain) was identified during a study of glioma-infiltrating T cells. The study, taken as a whole, reports: Tissue and blood shared very few CDR3 sequences. Non-neoplastic patients had below-expected tissue-blood divergence, while all gliomas exceeded expectation.

CDR3 length: 13 residues. V lost 0 bases and J 2 bases, leaving 5 bases between the germline ends. Germline-derived CDR1 and CDR2 are LNHNV and YYDKDF (reference sequence). This clonotype appeared many times. Its cognate antigen is unknown. Amplification of TCR alpha and beta CDR3 regions from RNA used iRepertoire nested multiplex PCR. For one-step reverse transcription and amplification, roughly 95-450 ng of tissue mRNA or PBMC total RNA was used. TCRdb analysed the multiplex PCR reads with MiXCR anew, one entry per CDR3 protein. The sample includes about 180,000 distinct CDR3 sequences, around 40% of them seen just once.

Specimen: glioma tissue, nonneoplastic brain tissue, or PBMCs (not recorded which). This sequence was found in a human donor with low-grade glioma or glioblastoma, undergoing nonglioma brain surgery, or in good health (not recorded which). J is TRBJ2-7 and V is TRBV15; D uncertain. The CDR3 coding sequence is TGTGCCACCAGCAGAGATTCGACCTACGAGCAGTACTTC. This codes for CATSRDSTYEQYF. The full variable domain, in which reference TRBV15 and TRBJ2-7 provide the parts outside the CDR3, is DAMVIQNPRYQVTQFGKPVTLSCSQTLNHNVMYWYQQKSSQAPKLLFHYYDKDFNNEADTPDNFQSRRPNTSFCFLDIRSPGLGDTAMYLCATSRDSTYEQYFGPGTRLTVT.